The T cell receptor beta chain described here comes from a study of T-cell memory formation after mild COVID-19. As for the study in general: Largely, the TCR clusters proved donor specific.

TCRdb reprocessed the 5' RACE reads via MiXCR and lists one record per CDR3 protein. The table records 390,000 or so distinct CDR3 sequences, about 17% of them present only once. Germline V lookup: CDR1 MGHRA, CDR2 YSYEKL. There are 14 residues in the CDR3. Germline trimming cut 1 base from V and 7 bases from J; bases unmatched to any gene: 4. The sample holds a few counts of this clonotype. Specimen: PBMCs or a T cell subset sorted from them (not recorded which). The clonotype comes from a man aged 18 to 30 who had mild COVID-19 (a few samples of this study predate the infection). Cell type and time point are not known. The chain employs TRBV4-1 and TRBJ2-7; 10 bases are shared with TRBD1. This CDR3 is CASSQGQGAEEQYF. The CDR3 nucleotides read TGCGCCAGCAGCCAAGGACAGGGGGCAGAGGAGCAGTACTTC.